Listed below are T cell receptor beta chains from one sample, sequenced in a study of siplizumab effects on memory and regulatory T cells. This table comes from immunoSEQ multiplex PCR, and its TCRdb copy is limited to in-frame clones, with some not included. Of tens of thousands of clones detected, approximately 89% appear once; the ten largest clones hold under 2%. Material: Tregs sorted from blood. All receptors come from a human donor in good health. Both conserved end residues are part of each CDR3. A D gene is named only where the DNA matches it firmly. Expanded clones get a size class; other rows say once, few or many, or leave the size out.

J gene	clone size	V gene	D gene	CDR3 DNA	CDR3 protein
TRBJ2-3	-	TRBV4-1	-	TGCGCCAGCAGCCAAGTCAGCGGCAGTCCGGGAGATACGCAGTATTTT	CASSQVSGSPGDTQYF
TRBJ2-4	-	TRBV4-1	-	TGCGCCAGCAGCCTTTCTGGGACCCGACAGCTTACGCTAGCCAAAAACATTCAGTACTTC	CASSLSGTRQLTLAKNIQYF
TRBJ1-5	-	TRBV4-1	TRBD1	TGCGCCAGCAGCCAAGAGGGACAGGGCTTAGGACAGCCCCAGCATTTT	CASSQEGQGLGQPQHF
TRBJ1-1	-	TRBV28	-	TGTGCCACCGTGGGTATGGGGTTCAGTGGAACTGAAGCTTTCTTT	CATVGMGFSGTEAFF
TRBJ1-2	-	TRBV6-1	-	TGTGCCAGCAGTGCTCACCTAGGGATACTCGGACTATATGGCTACACCTTC	CASSAHLGILGLYGYTF
TRBJ1-1	once	TRBV6-6	-	TGTGCCAGCAGTTACGCGGACGACTCCGGTGAAGCTTTCTTT	CASSYADDSGEAFF
TRBJ1-5	-	TRBV6-1	-	TGTGCCAGCAGTGTCGGGAATAGCAATCAGCCCCAGCATTTT	CASSVGNSNQPQHF
TRBJ1-2	few	TRBV28	-	TGTGCCAGCAGTTCCGGGAAGTATGGCTACACCTTC	CASSSGKYGYTF
TRBJ2-7	-	TRBV15	-	TGTGCCACCAGCAGAGTGCTAGGCTTCTACGAGCAGTACTTC	CATSRVLGFYEQYF
TRBJ1-1	-	TRBV11-3	-	TGTGCCAGCAGCTCGGACGGACTTTACACTGAAGCTTTCTTT	CASSSDGLYTEAFF
TRBJ2-3	-	TRBV20-1	-	TGCAGTGCTAGAGCGCTAGATACGCAGTATTTT	CSARALDTQYF
TRBJ1-5	-	TRBV4-1	-	TGCGCCAGCAGCGGGGCAGCTGATCAGCCCCAGCATTTT	CASSGAADQPQHF
TRBJ1-6	-	TRBV7-9	TRBD1	TGTGCCAGCAGCTTAGGGACAGGGGCGTCACCCCTCCACTTT	CASSLGTGASPLHF
TRBJ1-2	-	TRBV5-6	-	TGTGCCAGCAGCTTGGGAGCTCGATACACCTTC	CASSLGARYTF
TRBJ2-1	once	TRBV7-2	-	TGTGCCAGCAGCGTCTTAGGGGGGTATGATGAGCAGTTCTTC	CASSVLGGYDEQFF
TRBJ2-7	once	TRBV5-4	TRBD1	TGTGCCAGCAGCCCGAGACAGGGGAACTCCTACGAGCAGTACTTC	CASSPRQGNSYEQYF
TRBJ2-7	-	TRBV18	TRBD2	TGTGCCAGCTCACTGCGGGGGGGGGCCTACGAGCAGTACTTC	CASSLRGGAYEQYF
TRBJ1-2	-	TRBV6-1	-	TGTGCCAGCAGTGAAGGGCCCGGGGGCGCAGGGTATGGCTACACCTTC	CASSEGPGGAGYGYTF
TRBJ1-2	-	TRBV14	-	TGTGCCAGCAGCCAAGAATCCGGGTATAACTATGGCTACACCTTC	CASSQESGYNYGYTF
TRBJ2-7	-	TRBV7-2	TRBD2	TGTGCCAGCAGCTTAGGGGGCGGGGGGTCCTACGAGCAGTACTTC	CASSLGGGGSYEQYF
TRBJ2-7	-	TRBV7-9	-	TGTGCCAGCAGCTTCATGACAAGGGTCGAGCAGTACTTC	CASSFMTRVEQYF
TRBJ2-5	-	TRBV9	-	TGTGCCAGCAGCCGGGGGGCGGTCCAAGAGACCCAGTACTTC	CASSRGAVQETQYF
TRBJ1-6	-	TRBV2	-	TGTGCCAGCGGGGGGCGGGACCCCTATAATTCACCCCTCCACTTT	CASGGRDPYNSPLHF
TRBJ2-3	-	TRBV18	-	TGTGCCAGCTCACCACCGGCCCGATATACGCAGTATTTT	CASSPPARYTQYF
TRBJ2-3	once	TRBV15	-	TGTGCCACCAGCACCAGGGGCGGCGTCGGGCAGTATTTT	CATSTRGGVGQYF
TRBJ2-2	-	TRBV27	TRBD2	TGTGCCAGCAGTCCGACTAGCGTAAACGGGGAGCTGTTTTTT	CASSPTSVNGELFF
TRBJ2-7	once	TRBV11-1	TRBD2	TGTGCCAGCAGCCCCGGGGGGGTGTTCGCCTACGAGCAGTACTTC	CASSPGGVFAYEQYF
TRBJ2-5	-	TRBV18	-	TGTGCCAGCTCACCGACAGATCTGGAGACCCAGTACTTC	CASSPTDLETQYF
TRBJ1-1	-	TRBV19	-	TGTGCCAGTAGGTTCACAGCGAACACTGAAGCTTTCTTT	CASRFTANTEAFF
TRBJ2-1	-	TRBV2	-	TGTGCCAGCACGAGGGACAATCTTAGCAATGAGCAGTTCTTC	CASTRDNLSNEQFF
TRBJ2-4	-	TRBV29-1	-	TGCAGCGTTGACCTTTCAGGGGGCGGGAGCATTCAGTACTTC	CSVDLSGGGSIQYF
TRBJ2-7	-	TRBV7-9	-	TGTGCCAGCAAGAGGGAGAGCTCCTACGAGCAGTACTTC	CASKRESSYEQYF
TRBJ2-2	-	TRBV10-3	TRBD2	TGTGCCATCAGTGACCCCCTTAGCGGGGATAACACCGGGGAGCTGTTTTTT	CAISDPLSGDNTGELFF
TRBJ2-3	-	TRBV5-5	TRBD1	TGTGCCAGCAGCTTCTCGAGACAGGGAGATACGCAGTATTTT	CASSFSRQGDTQYF
TRBJ2-7	once	TRBV19	TRBD2	TGTGCCAGTAGTACCCTACCGGGACTAGCGGGAGTATCCTACGAGCAGTACTTC	CASSTLPGLAGVSYEQYF
TRBJ2-3	-	TRBV19	TRBD2	TGTGCCAGTAGTAGCCCTCGACTAGCGGGAAACACAGATACGCAGTATTTT	CASSSPRLAGNTDTQYF
TRBJ2-5	few	TRBV6-1	-	TGTGCCAGCAGAACAGGTAGCCTAAAAGAGACCCAGTACTTC	CASRTGSLKETQYF
TRBJ2-1	-	TRBV4-3	TRBD2	TGCGCCAGCAGCCAAGCTTGGGGCGGGAGGAAGAGCTCCTACAATGAGCAGTTCTTC	CASSQAWGGRKSSYNEQFF
TRBJ2-5	-	TRBV28	-	TGTGCCAGCAGTTTAGGCTCGGGACACCTCCAAGAGACCCAGTACTTC	CASSLGSGHLQETQYF
TRBJ1-2	-	TRBV6-5	TRBD1	TGTGCCAGCAGTCCCGGGACAGGATTCTATGGCTACACCTTC	CASSPGTGFYGYTF
TRBJ1-4	once	TRBV7-2	-	TGTGCCAGCAGCTTAGTGTATGGAGAAAAACTGTTTTTT	CASSLVYGEKLFF
TRBJ1-2	-	TRBV5-1	-	TGCGCCAGCAGCTTGGGACAAAACTATGGCTACACCTTC	CASSLGQNYGYTF
TRBJ1-2	-	TRBV7-9	-	TGTGCCAGCAGCTTAGGACTCCAGAACTATGGCTACACCTTC	CASSLGLQNYGYTF
TRBJ2-3	-	TRBV4-1	TRBD1	TGCGCCAGCAGCCAAGTACCGGGACAGCCTCAGACGCAGTATTTT	CASSQVPGQPQTQYF
TRBJ2-1	-	TRBV6-6	-	TGTGCCAGCAGTTACGGAGTTTACAATGAGCAGTTCTTC	CASSYGVYNEQFF